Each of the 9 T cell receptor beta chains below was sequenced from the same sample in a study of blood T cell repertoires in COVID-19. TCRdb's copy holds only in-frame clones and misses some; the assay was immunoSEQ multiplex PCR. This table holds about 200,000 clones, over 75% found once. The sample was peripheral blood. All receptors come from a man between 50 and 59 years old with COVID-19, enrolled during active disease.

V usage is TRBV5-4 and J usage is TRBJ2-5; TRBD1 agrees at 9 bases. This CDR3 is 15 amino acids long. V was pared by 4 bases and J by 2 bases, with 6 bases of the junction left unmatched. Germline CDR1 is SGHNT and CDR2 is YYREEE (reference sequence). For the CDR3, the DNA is TGTGCCAGCAGCGGTGACAGGGGGGGGCAAGAGACCCAGTACTTC. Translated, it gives CASSGDRGGQETQYF.

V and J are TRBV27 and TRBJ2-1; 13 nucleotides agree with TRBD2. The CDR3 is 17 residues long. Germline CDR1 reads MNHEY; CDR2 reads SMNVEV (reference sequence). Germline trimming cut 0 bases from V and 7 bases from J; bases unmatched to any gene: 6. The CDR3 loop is CASSLSPTTSGGNEQFF. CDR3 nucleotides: TGTGCCAGCAGTTTATCCCCGACGACTAGCGGGGGGAATGAGCAGTTCTTC.

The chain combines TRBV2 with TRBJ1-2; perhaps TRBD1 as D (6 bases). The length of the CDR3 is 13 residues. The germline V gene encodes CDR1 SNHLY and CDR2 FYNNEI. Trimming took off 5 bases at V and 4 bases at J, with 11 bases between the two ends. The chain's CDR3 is CASSLDRVYGYTF. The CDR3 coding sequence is TGTGCCAGCAGTTTGGACAGAGTCTATGGCTACACCTTC. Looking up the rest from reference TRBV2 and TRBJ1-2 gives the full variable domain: EPEVTQTPSHQVTQMGQEVILRCVPISNHLYFYWYRQILGQKVEFLVSFYNNEISEKSEIFDDQFSVERPDGSNFTLKIRSTKLEDSAMYFCASSLDRVYGYTFGSGTRLTVV.

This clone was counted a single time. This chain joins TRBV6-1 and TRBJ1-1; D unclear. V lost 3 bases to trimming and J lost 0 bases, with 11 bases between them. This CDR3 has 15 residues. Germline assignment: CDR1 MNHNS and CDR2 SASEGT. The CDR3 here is CASSDIQKLNTEAFF. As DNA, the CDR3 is TGTGCCAGCAGTGATATCCAGAAACTGAACACTGAAGCTTTCTTT.

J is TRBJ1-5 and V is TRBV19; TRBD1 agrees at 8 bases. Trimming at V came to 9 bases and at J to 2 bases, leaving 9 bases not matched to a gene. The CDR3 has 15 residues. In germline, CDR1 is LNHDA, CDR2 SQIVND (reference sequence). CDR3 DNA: TGTGCCAGCGGCAGCCTGACAGGGGGCAATCAGCCCCAGCATTTT. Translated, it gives CASGSLTGGNQPQHF.

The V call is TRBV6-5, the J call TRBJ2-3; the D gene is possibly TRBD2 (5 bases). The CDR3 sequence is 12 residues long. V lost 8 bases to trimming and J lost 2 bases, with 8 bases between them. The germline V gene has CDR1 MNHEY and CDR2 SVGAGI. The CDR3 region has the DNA TGTGCCAGCGGGAGTCTCACAGATACGCAGTATTTT. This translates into CASGSLTDTQYF.

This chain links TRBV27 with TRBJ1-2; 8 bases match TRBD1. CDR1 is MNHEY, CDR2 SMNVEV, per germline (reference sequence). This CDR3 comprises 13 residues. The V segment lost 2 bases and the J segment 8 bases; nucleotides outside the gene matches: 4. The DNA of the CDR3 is TGTGCCAGCAGTTTAGAAACAGGGGGAGGCTACACCTTC. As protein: CASSLETGGGYTF.

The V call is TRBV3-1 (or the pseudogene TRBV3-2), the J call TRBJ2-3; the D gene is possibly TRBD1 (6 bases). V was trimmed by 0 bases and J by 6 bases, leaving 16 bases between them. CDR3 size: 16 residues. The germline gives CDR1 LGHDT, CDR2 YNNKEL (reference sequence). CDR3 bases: TGTGCCAGCAGCCAAGATGGTGGGCAGGGGACGGATACGCAGTATTTT. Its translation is CASSQDGGQGTDTQYF.

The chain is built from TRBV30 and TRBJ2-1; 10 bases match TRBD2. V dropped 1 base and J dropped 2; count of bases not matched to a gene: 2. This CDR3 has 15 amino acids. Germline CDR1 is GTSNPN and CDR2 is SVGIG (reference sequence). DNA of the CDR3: TGTGCCTGGAGTGGCAGCGGGGGGGCCTACAATGAGCAGTTCTTC. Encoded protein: CAWSGSGGAYNEQFF.